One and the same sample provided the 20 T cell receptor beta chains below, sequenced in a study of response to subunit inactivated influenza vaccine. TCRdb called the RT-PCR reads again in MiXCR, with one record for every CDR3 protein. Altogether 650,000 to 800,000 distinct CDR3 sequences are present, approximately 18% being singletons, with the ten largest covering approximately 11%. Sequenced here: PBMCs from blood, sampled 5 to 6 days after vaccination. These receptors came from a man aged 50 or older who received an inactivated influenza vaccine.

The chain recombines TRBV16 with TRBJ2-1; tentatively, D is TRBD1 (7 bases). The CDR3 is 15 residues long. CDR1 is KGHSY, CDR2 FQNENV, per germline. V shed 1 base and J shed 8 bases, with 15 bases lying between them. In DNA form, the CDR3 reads TGTGCCAGCAGCCAATACGGCTTCAGGGGGGATGAGCAGTTCTTC. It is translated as CASSQYGFRGDEQFF.

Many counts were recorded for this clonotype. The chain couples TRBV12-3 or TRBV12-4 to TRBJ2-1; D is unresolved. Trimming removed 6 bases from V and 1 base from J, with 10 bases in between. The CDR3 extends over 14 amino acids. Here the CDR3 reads CASRTSRSYNEQFF. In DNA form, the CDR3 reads TGTGCCAGCAGAACCTCTAGATCCTACAATGAGCAGTTCTTC.

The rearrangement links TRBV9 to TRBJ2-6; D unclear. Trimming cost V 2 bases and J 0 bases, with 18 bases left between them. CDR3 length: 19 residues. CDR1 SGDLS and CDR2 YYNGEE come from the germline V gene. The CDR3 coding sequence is TGTGCCAGCAGCGTTAGGCAGAACGAACACTACTCTGGGGCCAACGTCCTGACTTTC. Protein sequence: CASSVRQNEHYSGANVLTF.

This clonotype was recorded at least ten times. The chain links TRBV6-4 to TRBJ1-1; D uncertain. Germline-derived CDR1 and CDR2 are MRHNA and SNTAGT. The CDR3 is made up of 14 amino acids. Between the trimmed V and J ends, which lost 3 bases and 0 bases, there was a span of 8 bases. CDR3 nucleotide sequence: TGTGCCAGCAGTGAGAGTCGACTGAACACTGAAGCTTTCTTT. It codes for CASSESRLNTEAFF.

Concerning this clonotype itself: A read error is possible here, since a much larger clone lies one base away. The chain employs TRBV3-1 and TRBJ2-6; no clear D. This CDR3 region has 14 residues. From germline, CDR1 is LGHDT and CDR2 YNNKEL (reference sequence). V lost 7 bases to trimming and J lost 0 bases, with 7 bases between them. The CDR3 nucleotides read TGTGCCAGCAACCGTAGCTCTGGGGCCAACGTCCTGACTTTC. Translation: CASNRSSGANVLTF.

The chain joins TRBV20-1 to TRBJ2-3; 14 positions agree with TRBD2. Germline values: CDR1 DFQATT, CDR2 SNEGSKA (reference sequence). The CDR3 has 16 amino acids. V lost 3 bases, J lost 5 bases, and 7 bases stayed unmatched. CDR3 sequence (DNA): TGCAGTGCTAGCAGGACTAGCGGGAGGCCCGGAGATACGCAGTATTTT. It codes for CSASRTSGRPGDTQYF.

In DNA form, the CDR3 reads TGCGCCAGCAGGCCCACCGGGACTAGTAAGACAAATGAGCAGTTCTTC. This sequence encodes CASRPTGTSKTNEQFF. This chain connects TRBV5-1 to TRBJ2-1, with 8 bases lining up with TRBD2. Germline lookup yields CDR1 SGHRS and CDR2 YFSETQ. V trimming: 5 bases; J trimming: 7 bases; junction bases outside the gene matches: 14. The CDR3 totals 16 residues.

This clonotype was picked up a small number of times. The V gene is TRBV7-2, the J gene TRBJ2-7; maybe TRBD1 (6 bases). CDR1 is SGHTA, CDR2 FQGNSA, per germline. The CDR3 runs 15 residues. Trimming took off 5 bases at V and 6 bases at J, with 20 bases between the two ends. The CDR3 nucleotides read TGTGCCAGCAGCCGAACTACAGGGAGAGGTGCCGAGCAGTACTTC. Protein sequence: CASSRTTGRGAEQYF.

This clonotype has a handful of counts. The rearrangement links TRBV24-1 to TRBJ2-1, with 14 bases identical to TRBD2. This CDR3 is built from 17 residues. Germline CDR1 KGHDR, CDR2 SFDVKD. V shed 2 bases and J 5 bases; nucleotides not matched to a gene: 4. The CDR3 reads CATSDWGLAGAHNEQFF. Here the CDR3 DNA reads TGTGCCACCAGTGATTGGGGACTAGCGGGAGCACACAATGAGCAGTTCTTC.

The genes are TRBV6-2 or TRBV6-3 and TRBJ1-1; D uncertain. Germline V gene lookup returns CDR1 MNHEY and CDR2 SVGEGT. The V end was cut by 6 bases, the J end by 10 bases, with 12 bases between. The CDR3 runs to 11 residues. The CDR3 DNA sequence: TGTGCCAGCAGGGATAGGGTCGGAGCTTTCTTT. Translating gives CASRDRVGAFF.

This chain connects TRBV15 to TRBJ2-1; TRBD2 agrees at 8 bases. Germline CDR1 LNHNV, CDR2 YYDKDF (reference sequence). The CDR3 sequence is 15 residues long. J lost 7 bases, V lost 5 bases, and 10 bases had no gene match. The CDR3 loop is CATSGRSGGGNEQFF. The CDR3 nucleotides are TGTGCCACCAGCGGACGATCGGGAGGGGGTAATGAGCAGTTCTTC.

The CDR3 here is CASSVQGGTQYF. In nucleotides, the CDR3 is TGTGCCAGCAGCGTACAGGGGGGGACCCAGTACTTC. The chain couples TRBV7-2 to TRBJ2-5, with 8 bases matching TRBD1. The V and J ends lost 5 bases and 7 bases, in that order; junction bases with no gene match: 3. Looked up from germline, CDR1 is SGHTA and CDR2 is FQGNSA. This CDR3 spans 12 amino acids.

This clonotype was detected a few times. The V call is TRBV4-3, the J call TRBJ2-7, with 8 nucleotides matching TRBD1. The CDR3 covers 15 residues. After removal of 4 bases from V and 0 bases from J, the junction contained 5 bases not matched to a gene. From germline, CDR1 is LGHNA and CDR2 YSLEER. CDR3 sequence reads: CASSRGTGYSYEQYF. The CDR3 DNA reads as TGCGCCAGCAGCCGAGGGACAGGATACTCCTACGAGCAGTACTTC.

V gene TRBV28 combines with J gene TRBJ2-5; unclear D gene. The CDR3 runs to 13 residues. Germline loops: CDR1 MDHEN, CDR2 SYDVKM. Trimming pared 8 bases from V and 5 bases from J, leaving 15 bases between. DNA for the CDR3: TGTGCCAGCGCCCAGCGAGTCTCGGAGACCCAGTACTTC. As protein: CASAQRVSETQYF.

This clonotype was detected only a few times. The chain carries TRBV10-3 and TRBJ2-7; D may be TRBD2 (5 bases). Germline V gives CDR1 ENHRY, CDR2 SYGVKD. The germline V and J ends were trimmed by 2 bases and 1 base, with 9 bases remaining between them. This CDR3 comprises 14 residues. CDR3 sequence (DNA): TGTGCCATCAGTGAGCAACTAGGGTCCTACGAGCAGTACTTC. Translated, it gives CAISEQLGSYEQYF.

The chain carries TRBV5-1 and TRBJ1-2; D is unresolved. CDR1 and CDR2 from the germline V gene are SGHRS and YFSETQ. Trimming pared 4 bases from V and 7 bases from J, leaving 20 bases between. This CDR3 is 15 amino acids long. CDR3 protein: CASSVAPSGDSGYTF. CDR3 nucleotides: TGCGCCAGCAGCGTGGCGCCCTCGGGAGATAGTGGCTACACCTTC.

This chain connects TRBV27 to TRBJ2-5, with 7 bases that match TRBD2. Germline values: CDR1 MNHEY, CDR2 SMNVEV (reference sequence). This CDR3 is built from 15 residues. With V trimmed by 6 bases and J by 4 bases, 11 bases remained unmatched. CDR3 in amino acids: CASSKGGLGRETQYF. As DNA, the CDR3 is TGTGCCAGCAGCAAAGGAGGACTAGGGCGAGAGACCCAGTACTTC.

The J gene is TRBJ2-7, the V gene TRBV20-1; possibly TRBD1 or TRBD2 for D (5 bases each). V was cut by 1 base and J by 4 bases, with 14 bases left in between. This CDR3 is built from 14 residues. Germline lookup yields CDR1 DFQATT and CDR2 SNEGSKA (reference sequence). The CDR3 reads CSARGYQGPYEQYF. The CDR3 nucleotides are TGCAGTGCTAGAGGCTACCAGGGACCTTACGAGCAGTACTTC.

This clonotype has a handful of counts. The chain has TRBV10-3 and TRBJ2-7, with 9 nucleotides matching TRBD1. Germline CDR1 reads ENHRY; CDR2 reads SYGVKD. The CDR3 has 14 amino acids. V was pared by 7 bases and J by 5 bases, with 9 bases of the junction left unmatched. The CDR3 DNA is TGTGCCATCACCCTCGGGACAGGGTATCACGAGCAGTACTTC. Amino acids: CAITLGTGYHEQYF.

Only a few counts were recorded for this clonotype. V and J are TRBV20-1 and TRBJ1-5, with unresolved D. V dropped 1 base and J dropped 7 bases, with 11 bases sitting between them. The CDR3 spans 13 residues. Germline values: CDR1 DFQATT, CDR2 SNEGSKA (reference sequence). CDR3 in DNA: TGCAGTGCTAGAGTGGAAGGGAGACAGCCCCAGCATTTT. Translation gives CSARVEGRQPQHF.